This T cell receptor (beta chain) was profiled in a study of T cell responses to AZD1222 COVID-19 vaccine. Study results and caveats: Donors skewed white British and female; clonal diversity was possibly underestimated. Just five or six AZD1222 recipients were seropositive at baseline. Researchers took repertoire samples only after the peak T cell response had come.

Clones were sequenced by immunoSEQ multiplex PCR, and TCRdb holds only the in-frame ones, with some missing. The repertoire consists of some 150,000 clones, with about 93% occurring once and the leading ten covering less than 4.5%. Comment on this clone: Antigen: not known.

The sequence came from an adult in good health. The sequenced sample was peripheral blood, obtained on day 0 of AZD1222 vaccination.

CDR3 region: CASSETISGEAYGYTF. CDR3 bases: TGTGCCAGCAGCGAGACGATTTCAGGGGAGGCTTATGGCTACACCTTC. This rearrangement joins TRBV9 to TRBJ1-2, with D tentatively TRBD1 (6 bases). CDR3 size: 16 residues. Deletions cut 3 bases from V and 5 bases from J, with 20 bases between. Germline CDR1 is SGDLS and CDR2 is YYNGEE.